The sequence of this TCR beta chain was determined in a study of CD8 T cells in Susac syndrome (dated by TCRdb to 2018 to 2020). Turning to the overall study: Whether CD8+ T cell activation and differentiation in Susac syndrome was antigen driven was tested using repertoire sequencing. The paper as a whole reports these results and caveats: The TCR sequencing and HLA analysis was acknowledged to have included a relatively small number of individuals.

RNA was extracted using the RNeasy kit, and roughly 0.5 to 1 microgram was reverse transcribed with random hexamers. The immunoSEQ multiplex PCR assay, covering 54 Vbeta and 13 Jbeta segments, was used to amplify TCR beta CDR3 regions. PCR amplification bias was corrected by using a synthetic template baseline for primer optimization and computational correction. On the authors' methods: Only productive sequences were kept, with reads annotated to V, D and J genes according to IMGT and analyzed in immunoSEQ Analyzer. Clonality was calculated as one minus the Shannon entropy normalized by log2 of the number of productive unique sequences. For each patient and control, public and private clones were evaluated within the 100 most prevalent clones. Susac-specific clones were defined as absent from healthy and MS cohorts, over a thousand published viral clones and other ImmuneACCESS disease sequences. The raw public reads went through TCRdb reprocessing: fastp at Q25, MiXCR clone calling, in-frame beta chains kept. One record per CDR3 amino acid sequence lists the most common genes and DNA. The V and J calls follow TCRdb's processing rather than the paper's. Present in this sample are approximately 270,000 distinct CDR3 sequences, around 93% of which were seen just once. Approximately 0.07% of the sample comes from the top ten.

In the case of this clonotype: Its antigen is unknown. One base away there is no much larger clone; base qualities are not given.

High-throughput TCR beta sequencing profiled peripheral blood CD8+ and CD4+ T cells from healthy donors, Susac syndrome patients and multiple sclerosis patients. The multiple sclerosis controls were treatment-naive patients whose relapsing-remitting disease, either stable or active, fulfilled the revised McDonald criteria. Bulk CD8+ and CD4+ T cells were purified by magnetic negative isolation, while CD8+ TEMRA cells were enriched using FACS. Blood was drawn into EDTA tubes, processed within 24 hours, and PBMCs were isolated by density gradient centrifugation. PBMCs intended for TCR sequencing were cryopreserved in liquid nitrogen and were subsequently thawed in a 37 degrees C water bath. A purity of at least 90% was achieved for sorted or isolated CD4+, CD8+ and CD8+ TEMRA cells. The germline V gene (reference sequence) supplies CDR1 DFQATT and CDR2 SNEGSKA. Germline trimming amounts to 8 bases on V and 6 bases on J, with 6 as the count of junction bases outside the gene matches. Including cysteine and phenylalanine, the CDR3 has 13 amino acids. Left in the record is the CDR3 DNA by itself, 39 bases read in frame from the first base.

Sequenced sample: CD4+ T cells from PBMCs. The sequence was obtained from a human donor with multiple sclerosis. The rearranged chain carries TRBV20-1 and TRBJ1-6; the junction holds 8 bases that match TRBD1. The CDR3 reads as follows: CSPIDRGNSPLHF. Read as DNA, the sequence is TGCAGTCCAATCGACAGGGGTAATTCACCCCTCCACTTT.